These 2 T cell receptor beta chains originate from one sample sequenced in a study of beta chain features in type 1 diabetes. Regarding the study as a whole: Type 1 diabetes patients showed a moderate but significant shortening of TCRB CDR3s in all four CD4+ subsets.

Their target antigens are unknown. The isolated RNA, all of it, was reverse transcribed, so expressed TCRB transcripts were what got sequenced. Generated by immunoSEQ multiplex PCR, the TCRdb table keeps only in-frame clones and is missing some. The sample has tens of thousands of clones; 65% to 80% are singletons. The sample consisted of Tregs from blood. The receptors originated from a man younger than 40 with type 1 diabetes. Some clones in this sample may be carry-over from other donors' samples.

The chain joins TRBV7-9 to TRBJ1-5, with D tentatively TRBD1 (5 bases). CDR3 length equals 14 residues. The germline CDR1 and CDR2 sequences are SEHNR and FQNEAQ (reference sequence). Trimming stripped 7 bases from V and 7 bases from J, with 17 bases between. CDR3 in amino acids: CASNPQGRGQPQHF. CDR3 DNA sequence: TGTGCCAGCAACCCTCAGGGAAGGGGCCAGCCCCAGCATTTT.

This sequence joins TRBV28 and TRBJ1-5, with 9 nucleotides matching TRBD1. CDR1 and CDR2 (germline): MDHEN, SYDVKM. The CDR3 has 15 residues. After removal of 5 bases from V and 4 bases from J, the junction contained 6 bases not matched to a gene. CDR3 nucleotides: TGTGCCAGCAGTACCACGGGACAGGGTAATCAGCCCCAGCATTTT. This gives the protein CASSTTGQGNQPQHF.